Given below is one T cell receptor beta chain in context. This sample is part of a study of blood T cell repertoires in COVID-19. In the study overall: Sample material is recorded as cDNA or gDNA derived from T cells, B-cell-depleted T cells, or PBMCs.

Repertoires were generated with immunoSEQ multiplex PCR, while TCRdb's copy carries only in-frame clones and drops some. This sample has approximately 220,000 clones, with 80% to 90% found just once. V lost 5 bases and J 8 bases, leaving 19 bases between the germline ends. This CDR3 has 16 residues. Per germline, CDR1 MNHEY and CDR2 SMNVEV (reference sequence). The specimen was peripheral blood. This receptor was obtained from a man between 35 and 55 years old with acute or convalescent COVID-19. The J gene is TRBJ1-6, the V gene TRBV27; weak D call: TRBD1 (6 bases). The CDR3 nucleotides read TGTGCCAGCAGTAAACTACCGGGACATCGGGATTCACCCCTCCACTTT. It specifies CASSKLPGHRDSPLHF.